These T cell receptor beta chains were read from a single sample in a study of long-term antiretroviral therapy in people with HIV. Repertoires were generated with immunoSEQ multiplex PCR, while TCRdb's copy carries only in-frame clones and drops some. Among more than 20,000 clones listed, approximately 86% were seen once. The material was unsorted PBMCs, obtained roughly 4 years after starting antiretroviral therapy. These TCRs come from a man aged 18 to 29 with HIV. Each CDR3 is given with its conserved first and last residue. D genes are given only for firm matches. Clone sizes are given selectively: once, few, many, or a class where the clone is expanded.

cdr3_nt: TGTGCCAGCAGCCTTCTAGCGGGGCAAGAGACCCAGTACTTC
cdr3_aa: CASSLLAGQETQYF
j_call: TRBJ2-5
v_call: TRBV7-9
clone_size: NA
d_call: TRBD2

cdr3_nt: TGCGCCAGCAGCCAAGGATTCCCGGGAGTTAGGGACAATCAGCCCCAGCATTTT
cdr3_aa: CASSQGFPGVRDNQPQHF
j_call: TRBJ1-5
v_call: TRBV4-1
clone_size: NA
d_call: NA

cdr3_nt: TGTGCCAGCAGTAGGGGACAGCAGTACTATGGCTACACCTTC
cdr3_aa: CASSRGQQYYGYTF
j_call: TRBJ1-2
v_call: TRBV2
clone_size: NA
d_call: TRBD1

cdr3_nt: TGTGCCAGTAGTTGGTCCCGGGACACCGGGGAGCTGTTTTTT
cdr3_aa: CASSWSRDTGELFF
j_call: TRBJ2-2
v_call: TRBV19
clone_size: NA
d_call: NA

cdr3_nt: TGTGCCCCCGCGCAGCGGGGACACCTCTACGAGCAGTACTTC
cdr3_aa: CAPAQRGHLYEQYF
j_call: TRBJ2-7
v_call: TRBV7-3
clone_size: NA
d_call: NA

cdr3_nt: TGTGCCAGCAGTTACTCGTCAGGGGATACGCAGTATTTT
cdr3_aa: CASSYSSGDTQYF
j_call: TRBJ2-3
v_call: TRBV6-5
clone_size: NA
d_call: NA

cdr3_nt: TGTGCCAGCAGCGTAGGGGGAGGGGAAGGCTACACCTTC
cdr3_aa: CASSVGGGEGYTF
j_call: TRBJ1-2
v_call: TRBV9
clone_size: NA
d_call: NA

cdr3_nt: TGTGCCAGCAGTGGGACAGGGGGGCCCTTAATTGGGGGCTACACCTTC
cdr3_aa: CASSGTGGPLIGGYTF
j_call: TRBJ1-2
v_call: TRBV2
clone_size: NA
d_call: TRBD1

cdr3_nt: TGTGCCAGCAGCTTGCTAGGGAATCAGCCCCAGCATTTT
cdr3_aa: CASSLLGNQPQHF
j_call: TRBJ1-5
v_call: TRBV5-5
clone_size: few
d_call: NA

cdr3_nt: TGTGCCAGCAGTCTCGGGACATTGGGGGAGACCCAGTACTTC
cdr3_aa: CASSLGTLGETQYF
j_call: TRBJ2-5
v_call: TRBV27
clone_size: NA
d_call: NA

cdr3_nt: TGCAGCGTCTTCGGGAATCTGAACACTGAAGCTTTCTTT
cdr3_aa: CSVFGNLNTEAFF
j_call: TRBJ1-1
v_call: TRBV29-1
clone_size: NA
d_call: NA

cdr3_nt: TGTGCCAGCAGCCTAGGTCAGGGACTTAACACTGAAGCTTTCTTT
cdr3_aa: CASSLGQGLNTEAFF
j_call: TRBJ1-1
v_call: TRBV11-3
clone_size: NA
d_call: NA

cdr3_nt: TGTGCCAGCAGTAGACAGGGAGCAATGGTGAACGCCAATGAGCAGTTCTTC
cdr3_aa: CASSRQGAMVNANEQFF
j_call: TRBJ2-1
v_call: TRBV2
clone_size: NA
d_call: TRBD1

cdr3_nt: TGTGCCAGCAGTTTATCGAGAGCCTCTGGAAACACCATATATTTT
cdr3_aa: CASSLSRASGNTIYF
j_call: TRBJ1-3
v_call: TRBV27
clone_size: NA
d_call: NA

cdr3_nt: TGTGCCAGTCAGGAGAACACAGATACGCAGTATTTT
cdr3_aa: CASQENTDTQYF
j_call: TRBJ2-3
v_call: TRBV6-1
clone_size: NA
d_call: NA